The clone carrying this T cell receptor (beta chain) was observed a few times. Antigen unknown. Assay: immunoSEQ multiplex PCR; the TCRdb copy retains only in-frame clones and omits some. The sample carries hundreds of thousands of clones, around 90% recorded once. This CDR3 is built from 13 residues. The germline V gene encodes CDR1 MGHDK and CDR2 SYGVNS. V was shortened by 3 bases and J by 4 bases, with 8 bases between the two germline ends. The sample's treatment: roughly 20 received Ad26.COV2.S at low or high dose, single or two shots; about 5 received placebo; per-sample allocation not given. Sampling happened 63 days after the first vaccine or placebo injection. The data are from a study of Ad26.COV2.S vaccination and SARS-CoV-2 variants. General observations from the study: The TCR breadth and depth analyses may have produced an underestimate of total T cell responses.

This specimen was peripheral blood, taken in a trial of Ad26.COV2.S vaccine versus placebo. The genes are TRBV25-1 and TRBJ2-3, with no clear D. The receptor's source is a person between 18 and 59 years old who received the Ad26.COV2.S COVID-19 vaccine or a placebo. The CDR3 nucleotides read TGTGCCAGCAGTGATGGAATGGCAGATACGCAGTATTTT. Translation: CASSDGMADTQYF.